The next 30 T cell receptor beta chains were all read from a single sample in a study of PD-L1 blockade in urothelial cancer. Sample time point: peripheral blood 6 weeks after treatment start. The repertoire was sequenced with immunoSEQ multiplex PCR; TCRdb's copy has only in-frame clones and lacks some. The table lists about 130,000 clones, around 86% of them singletons. The sequenced sample was PBMCs, obtained around atezolizumab (anti-PD-L1) treatment. Receptors were obtained from a man in his forties or fifties with urothelial cancer.

This chain uses TRBV5-1 with TRBJ2-4; D gene uncertain. The ends were cut back, 0 bases at V and 0 bases at J, with 13 bases in the middle. Looked up from germline, CDR1 is SGHRS and CDR2 is YFSETQ. The CDR3 spans 17 residues. CDR3 nucleotide sequence: TGCGCCAGCAGCTTGGCCGTACAACCTCTAGCCAAAAACATTCAGTACTTC. Amino acids: CASSLAVQPLAKNIQYF.

This chain joins TRBV18 and TRBJ2-1, with TRBD2 matching over 9 bases. This CDR3 contains 15 residues. V lost 4 bases and J lost 4; bases outside the gene matches: 5. Germline V gene sequence: CDR1 KGHSH, CDR2 LQKENI. The CDR3 is CASSLLTSGYNEQFF. DNA for the CDR3: TGTGCCAGCTCACTCCTGACTAGCGGATACAATGAGCAGTTCTTC. Combining the CDR3 with reference TRBV18 and TRBJ2-1 gives the whole variable domain NAGVMQNPRHLVRRRGQEARLRCSPMKGHSHVYWYRQLPEEGLKFMVYLQKENIIDESGMPKERFSAEFPKEGPSILRIQQVVRGDSAAYFCASSLLTSGYNEQFFGPGTRLTVL.

The chain carries TRBV11-2 and TRBJ2-2; tentatively, D is TRBD2 (5 bases). Germline values: CDR1 SGHAT, CDR2 FQNNGV. The CDR3 contains 15 residues. Trimming shortened V by 5 bases and J by 0 bases, and 10 bases separated the two germline ends. The CDR3 sequence: CASSPRTSNTGELFF. The CDR3 DNA is TGTGCCAGCAGCCCCCGGACTTCGAACACCGGGGAGCTGTTTTTT.

This chain joins TRBV10-2 and TRBJ2-2, with 7 positions matching TRBD2. V dropped 7 bases and J dropped 5; count of bases not matched to a gene: 4. In germline, CDR1 is WSHSY, CDR2 SAAADI. The CDR3 extends over 13 amino acids. CDR3 residues: CASTPAGTGELFF. CDR3 DNA: TGCGCCAGCACCCCAGCGGGAACCGGGGAGCTGTTTTTT.

The V and J genes are TRBV6-1 and TRBJ2-7, with D possibly being TRBD1 (8 bases). Germline V CDR1 and CDR2: MNHNS, SASEGT. V lost 3 bases and J lost 4, with 19 bases in between. This CDR3 spans 16 amino acids. CDR3 loop: CASSDQGAFGRYEQYF. CDR3 DNA sequence: TGTGCCAGCAGTGACCAGGGGGCCTTCGGGAGGTACGAGCAGTACTTC.

The V and J genes are TRBV18 and TRBJ1-3; 7 bases are a match to TRBD1. The trim removed 4 bases at V and 1 base at J, leaving 4 bases unmatched. The CDR3 has 15 amino acids. Germline assignment: CDR1 KGHSH and CDR2 LQKENI. CDR3 protein: CASSRQGTSGNTIYF. In DNA form, the CDR3 reads TGTGCCAGCTCACGACAGGGAACTTCTGGAAACACCATATATTTT.

This sequence joins TRBV30 and TRBJ2-7, with 12 bases that match TRBD2. CDR3 length: 11 residues. Trimming removed 7 bases from V and 6 bases from J; junction bases left unmatched: 1. Germline values: CDR1 GTSNPN, CDR2 SVGIG (reference sequence). CDR3 amino acids: CASGLAGEQYF. DNA of the CDR3: TGTGCCTCGGGACTAGCGGGCGAGCAGTACTTC.

This chain joins TRBV7-2 and TRBJ2-1; weak D call: TRBD1 (6 bases). The germline CDR1 and CDR2 sequences are SGHTA and FQGNSA. This CDR3 comprises 13 residues. V was cut by 5 bases and J by 8 bases, with 13 bases left in between. The DNA of the CDR3 is TGTGCCAGCAGCAAACAGGGAACGGATGAGCAGTTCTTC. It codes for CASSKQGTDEQFF.

The chain carries TRBV4-2 and TRBJ2-5; 12 bases are a match to TRBD2. Germline loops: CDR1 LGHNA, CDR2 YNFKEQ. The V segment lost 0 bases and the J segment 5 bases; nucleotides outside the gene matches: 4. This CDR3 contains 16 residues. The CDR3 here is CASSQDLAGGRETQYF. DNA of the CDR3: TGTGCCAGCAGCCAAGATCTAGCGGGAGGGCGGGAGACCCAGTACTTC.

The V and J genes are TRBV11-1 and TRBJ2-7; 11 nucleotides agree with TRBD1. From germline, CDR1 is SGHAT and CDR2 FQDESV (reference sequence). V trimming: 3 bases; J trimming: 4 bases; junction bases outside the gene matches: 5. The CDR3 runs to 15 residues. DNA of the CDR3: TGTGCCAGCAGCTTCGCGGGACAGGGGGTGTACGAGCAGTACTTC. Translated, it gives CASSFAGQGVYEQYF.

This clone has a handful of counts. The V gene is TRBV14, the J gene TRBJ1-1; possible D gene TRBD1, 6 bases. Deletions cut 4 bases from V and 1 base from J, with 13 bases between. Germline loops: CDR1 SGHDN, CDR2 FVKESK. CDR3 length equals 15 residues. Here the CDR3 reads CASSPTRGWNTEAFF. The CDR3 DNA reads TGTGCCAGCAGCCCCACCAGGGGTTGGAACACTGAAGCTTTCTTT.

The V and J genes are TRBV15 and TRBJ1-3, with D hard to call. This CDR3 comprises 16 residues. V was cut by 0 bases and J by 0 bases, with 9 bases left in between. The germline CDR1 and CDR2 sequences are LNHNV and YYDKDF (reference sequence). CDR3 coding DNA: TGTGCCACCAGCAGAGAAACGCCCAGCTCTGGAAACACCATATATTTT. Its translation is CATSRETPSSGNTIYF.

The chain recombines TRBV7-2 with TRBJ2-1, with D perhaps matching TRBD2 (5 bases). V gave up 2 bases and J gave up 5 bases, with 13 bases separating them. Germline V gene lookup returns CDR1 SGHTA and CDR2 FQGNSA. The CDR3 has 15 amino acids. The CDR3 reads CASSLKGDYNNEQFF. CDR3 DNA: TGTGCCAGCAGCTTAAAGGGAGACTATAACAATGAGCAGTTCTTC.

J is TRBJ1-4 and V is TRBV6-5; possibly TRBD1 for D (6 bases). V was trimmed by 8 bases and J by 7 bases, leaving 17 bases between them. Germline CDR1 reads MNHEY; CDR2 reads SVGAGI. The CDR3 extends over 14 amino acids. This CDR3 reads CASRLGQLSEKLFF. In nucleotides, the CDR3 is TGTGCCAGCCGCTTAGGACAGCTGAGTGAAAAACTGTTTTTT.

This sequence joins TRBV5-1 and TRBJ2-1; 10 bases agree with TRBD2. Germline values: CDR1 SGHRS, CDR2 YFSETQ. The length of the CDR3 is 16 residues. V lost 4 bases, J lost 5 bases, and 9 bases stayed unmatched. Here the CDR3 DNA reads TGCGCCAGCAGCCTCGGAACTAGCGGGGCCCACAATGAGCAGTTCTTC. Its protein product is CASSLGTSGAHNEQFF.

This chain joins TRBV12-1 and TRBJ1-1. TRBV12-1 counts as a pseudogene. The CDR3 is 14 amino acids. The CDR3 spells CASSFVPGGTEAFF. DNA for the CDR3: TGTGCCAGCAGCTTTGTTCCCGGGGGGACTGAAGCTTTCTTT.

The chain is built from TRBV2 and TRBJ2-1; no clear D. V lost 6 bases and J lost 0, with 12 bases in between. Germline V gives CDR1 SNHLY, CDR2 FYNNEI. The CDR3 runs to 15 residues. CDR3 sequence: CASRIRMSSYNEQFF. Here the CDR3 DNA reads TGTGCCAGCAGGATCCGCATGAGCTCCTACAATGAGCAGTTCTTC. Full variable domain (rest looked up from reference TRBV2 and TRBJ2-1): EPEVTQTPSHQVTQMGQEVILRCVPISNHLYFYWYRQILGQKVEFLVSFYNNEISEKSEIFDDQFSVERPDGSNFTLKIRSTKLEDSAMYFCASRIRMSSYNEQFFGPGTRLTVL.

The V and J genes are TRBV6-6 and TRBJ2-7; D is perhaps TRBD2 (6 bases). The CDR3 is 13 amino acids. CDR1 is MNHNY and CDR2 is SVGAGI in the germline V gene (reference sequence). Trimming cost V 1 base and J 5 bases, with 9 bases left between them. The DNA of the CDR3 is TGTGCCAGCAGTTACTTCGGGGAGGACGAGCAGTACTTC. Translation gives CASSYFGEDEQYF.

This sequence joins TRBV9 and TRBJ2-5; 7 bases align to TRBD1. The junction had 3 bases not matched to a gene; V was cut back by 4 bases and J by 9 bases. Germline V gene data show CDR1 as SGDLS and CDR2 as YYNGEE. This CDR3 has 11 residues. In nucleotides, the CDR3 is TGTGCCAGCAGCCCAGGGGGTCCCCAGTACTTC. Its protein is CASSPGGPQYF.

J is TRBJ1-2 and V is TRBV7-6; D not resolved. This CDR3 is built from 14 residues. Trimming took 5 bases from V and 5 from J, leaving 15 bases between them. Germline lookup yields CDR1 SGHVS and CDR2 FNYEAQ. The CDR3 DNA reads as TGTGCCAGCAGCCAAATACCGACTATTTATGGCTACACCTTC. Translation gives CASSQIPTIYGYTF.

The chain uses TRBV5-1 and TRBJ1-6; 10 bases fit TRBD1. CDR1 and CDR2 from the germline V gene are SGHRS and YFSETQ. Trimming at V came to 4 bases and at J to 10 bases, leaving 11 bases not matched to a gene. The length of the CDR3 is 16 residues. CDR3 sequence: CASSPEGGQGLSPLHF. The CDR3 DNA reads TGCGCCAGCAGCCCGGAGGGGGGACAGGGGTTATCACCCCTCCACTTT.

The gene calls are TRBV19 and TRBJ2-1, with 11 bases identical to TRBD1. CDR3 length equals 16 residues. Germline lookup yields CDR1 LNHDA and CDR2 SQIVND (reference sequence). After removal of 5 bases from V and 6 bases from J, the junction contained 9 bases not matched to a gene. CDR3 sequence: CASSLRAGTGGNEQFF. DNA for the CDR3: TGTGCCAGTAGTCTAAGGGCAGGGACAGGGGGCAATGAGCAGTTCTTC.

The rearrangement uses TRBV30 and TRBJ1-3; 8 nucleotides align to TRBD1. Germline CDR1 and CDR2: GTSNPN and SVGIG (reference sequence). The CDR3 extends over 14 amino acids. Trimming took 4 bases from V and 2 from J; bases not matched to a gene: 4. The CDR3, as DNA: TGTGCCTGGACCCCGACAGGGGCTGGAAACACCATATATTTT. Its protein is CAWTPTGAGNTIYF.

This chain joins TRBV28 and TRBJ1-1; no firm D call. Germline V lookup: CDR1 MDHEN, CDR2 SYDVKM. This CDR3 has 16 residues. V lost 3 bases and J 0 bases, leaving 14 bases between the germline ends. The CDR3, as DNA: TGTGCCAGCAGTTTGGTGCGGGGTCGGGTGAACACTGAAGCTTTCTTT. Its protein is CASSLVRGRVNTEAFF.

The chain uses TRBV11-2 and TRBJ2-3; 7 bases map to TRBD2. The CDR3 is made up of 19 amino acids. From germline, CDR1 is SGHAT and CDR2 FQNNGV. V lost 5 bases to trimming and J lost 3 bases; unmatched junction nucleotides: 20. CDR3 in DNA: TGTGCCAGCAGCCCGATACGCCATGTTGCGGGAGAAACTACAGATACGCAGTATTTT. Translated: CASSPIRHVAGETTDTQYF.

The chain links TRBV19 to TRBJ2-1, with TRBD2 matching over 12 bases. This CDR3 region has 14 residues. J was trimmed by 9 bases and V by 3 bases; bases with no gene match: 3. Germline V lookup: CDR1 LNHDA, CDR2 SQIVND (reference sequence). CDR3: CASSIASGRGEQFF. In nucleotides, the CDR3 is TGTGCCAGTAGTATTGCTAGCGGGAGGGGTGAGCAGTTCTTC.

The chain links TRBV5-8 to TRBJ1-1, with 10 bases identical to TRBD1. Germline lookup yields CDR1 SGHTS and CDR2 YDEGEE. The CDR3 contains 15 residues. Losses at the gene ends were 4 bases for V and 1 base for J; bases not matched to a gene: 4. This CDR3 reads CASSKGTGENTEAFF. CDR3 DNA sequence: TGTGCCAGCAGCAAAGGGACAGGGGAGAACACTGAAGCTTTCTTT.

The genes are TRBV6-5 and TRBJ1-5; D gene uncertain. The CDR3 length is 13 residues. Trimming stripped 6 bases from V and 7 bases from J, with 13 bases between. From germline, CDR1 is MNHEY and CDR2 SVGAGI. Here the CDR3 reads CASRGGGRQPQHF. CDR3 nucleotides: TGTGCCAGCAGGGGTGGAGGGAGGCAGCCCCAGCATTTT.

CDR3 coding DNA: TGTGCCAGCAGGGTGCCCCAGGGGGATGAGCAGTTCTTC. Its translation: CASRVPQGDEQFF. The chain employs TRBV2 and TRBJ2-1; 7 nucleotides line up with TRBD1. With V trimmed by 6 bases and J by 8 bases, 7 bases remained unmatched. From germline, CDR1 is SNHLY and CDR2 FYNNEI. The CDR3 has 13 amino acids. Full variable domain (remainder filled in from reference TRBV2 and TRBJ2-1): EPEVTQTPSHQVTQMGQEVILRCVPISNHLYFYWYRQILGQKVEFLVSFYNNEISEKSEIFDDQFSVERPDGSNFTLKIRSTKLEDSAMYFCASRVPQGDEQFFGPGTRLTVL.

The J gene is TRBJ2-1, the V gene TRBV9; D is unresolved. The CDR3 is 14 residues long. The V and J ends lost 4 bases and 0 bases respectively, with 8 bases between them. CDR1 is SGDLS, CDR2 YYNGEE, per germline. CDR3: CASSTSLSYNEQFF. DNA of the CDR3: TGTGCCAGCAGCACGAGTCTCTCCTACAATGAGCAGTTCTTC.